The 19 T cell receptor beta chains below come from one sample, sequenced in a study of T-cell reconstitution after alpha-beta-depleted transplantation in children. The library targeted TCRbeta and was prepared with unique molecular identifiers. TCRdb processed the PCR reads anew with MiXCR; each CDR3 protein has one entry. The sample records nearly 550,000 distinct CDR3 sequences, about a sixth being singletons. The sample here was PBMCs from the stem cell graft donor, taken from the stem cell graft. Receptor source: a human donor who donated a stem cell graft to a child with acute lymphoblastic leukemia.

This clonotype turned up a few times. One junction end disagrees with the germline gene, perhaps due to a read error. The chain uses TRBV12-3 or TRBV12-4 and TRBJ1-4; 7 bases line up with TRBD1. This CDR3 has 11 amino acids. In nucleotides, the CDR3 is TGTGCCAGCAGTCTCGGACAGGACGAAGCATTT. It yields the protein CASSLGQDEAF.

There are many counts of this clonotype. V gene TRBV20-1 combines with J gene TRBJ1-5; possibly TRBD1 for D (6 bases). The V end lost 3 bases, the J end lost 3 bases, and 18 bases lay between the germline ends. The CDR3 runs to 16 residues. CDR1 is DFQATT, CDR2 SNEGSKA, per germline (reference sequence). DNA for the CDR3: TGCAGTGCTAGGCCCGTTGGGACACCATCCAATCAGCCCCAGCATTTT. This sequence encodes CSARPVGTPSNQPQHF.

This chain joins TRBV9 and TRBJ2-5; 11 positions agree with TRBD1. The CDR3 is 16 amino acids. J lost 6 bases, V lost 4 bases, and 11 bases had no gene match. Germline CDR1 and CDR2: SGDLS and YYNGEE. The CDR3 spells CASSPVPGQGVQTQYF. CDR3 DNA sequence: TGTGCCAGCAGCCCCGTCCCGGGACAGGGGGTGCAGACCCAGTACTTC.

This rearrangement joins TRBV4-1 to TRBJ1-2, with D unclear. Trimming left V 2 bases short and J 5 bases short, with 15 bases between. The CDR3 has 15 residues. CDR1 MGHRA and CDR2 YSYEKL come from the germline V gene. The CDR3: CASSQLIRAVYGYTF. Here the CDR3 DNA reads TGCGCCAGCAGCCAACTTATAAGGGCGGTGTATGGCTACACCTTC.

This clonotype was detected a few times. The V and J genes are TRBV5-1 and TRBJ2-3; 16 nucleotides align to TRBD2. Per germline, CDR1 SGHRS and CDR2 YFSETQ. The CDR3 totals 19 residues. Trimming at V came to 2 bases and at J to 5 bases, leaving 11 bases not matched to a gene. CDR3 coding DNA: TGCGCCAGCAGCTTTTATGGGACTAGCGGGAGGGCCGTGGGAGATACGCAGTATTTT. This gives the protein CASSFYGTSGRAVGDTQYF.

Only a few counts were recorded for this clonotype. The V call is TRBV27, the J call TRBJ2-3; no clear D. The CDR3 sequence is 12 residues long. The germline V gene encodes CDR1 MNHEY and CDR2 SMNVEV (reference sequence). Trimming cost V 5 bases and J 2 bases, with 5 bases left between them. The CDR3 sequence is CASSGITDTQYF. DNA of the CDR3: TGTGCCAGCAGTGGGATCACAGATACGCAGTATTTT.

This clonotype has at least ten counts. The V call is TRBV7-9, the J call TRBJ1-2; D is perhaps TRBD1 (5 bases). Germline V gene data show CDR1 as SEHNR and CDR2 as FQNEAQ (reference sequence). Trimming removed 5 bases at V and 4 bases at J, with 11 bases between. The CDR3 totals 13 residues. DNA of the CDR3: TGTGCCAGCAGCCCGGGGGTAGGCTATGGCTACACCTTC. Encoded protein: CASSPGVGYGYTF.

This chain links TRBV20-1 with TRBJ2-7; perhaps D is TRBD1 or TRBD2 (5 bases each). Germline-derived CDR1 and CDR2 are DFQATT and SNEGSKA (reference sequence). The CDR3 totals 12 residues. V shed 3 bases and J shed 9 bases, with 15 bases lying between them. For the CDR3, the DNA is TGCAGTGCTAGGGGGAGACAGACGAGGCAGTACTTC. Its translation: CSARGRQTRQYF.

This clonotype was found a few times. The chain couples TRBV18 to TRBJ2-3; D remains unclear. Looked up from germline, CDR1 is KGHSH and CDR2 is LQKENI. This CDR3 is built from 14 residues. Trimming took off 1 base at V and 4 bases at J, with 9 bases between the two ends. This CDR3 is CASSPQYRADTQYF. The CDR3 DNA reads TGTGCCAGCTCACCACAGTATCGGGCAGATACGCAGTATTTT.

The V call is TRBV20-1, the J call TRBJ1-2, with 7 bases matching TRBD1. The germline CDR1 and CDR2 sequences are DFQATT and SNEGSKA (reference sequence). This CDR3 is 16 amino acids long. After removal of 8 bases from V and 5 bases from J, the junction contained 20 bases not matched to a gene. This chain's CDR3 is CSLSRAGTATRYGYTF. DNA of the CDR3: TGCAGTTTAAGTCGGGCCGGGACAGCTACCCGGTATGGCTACACCTTC.

This clonotype showed up just a few times. The chain is built from TRBV7-9 and TRBJ1-5; 9 nucleotides match TRBD1. Germline assignment: CDR1 SEHNR and CDR2 FQNEAQ (reference sequence). This CDR3 region has 15 residues. J gave up 3 bases and V 5 bases, and 5 bases lay outside the gene matches. The CDR3 spells CASSPGTGINQPQHF. In nucleotides, the CDR3 is TGTGCCAGCAGCCCCGGGACAGGGATCAATCAGCCCCAGCATTTT.

The V and J genes are TRBV29-1 and TRBJ2-7, with a possible D match to TRBD1 (5 bases). Germline CDR1 is SQVTM and CDR2 is ANQGSEA. Trimming shortened V by 0 bases and J by 3 bases, and 9 bases separated the two germline ends. The CDR3 is made up of 13 amino acids. The CDR3 coding sequence is TGCAGCGTTGAAGATCTCAGGGACTACGAGCAGTACTTC. It translates to CSVEDLRDYEQYF.

The chain is built from TRBV27 and TRBJ1-4; D remains ambiguous. The V end was cut by 3 bases, the J end by 7 bases, with 12 bases between. CDR3 length equals 14 residues. CDR1 and CDR2 from the germline V gene are MNHEY and SMNVEV (reference sequence). The chain's CDR3 is CASSFMGSGEKLFF. The CDR3 DNA reads as TGTGCCAGCAGTTTTATGGGGAGCGGTGAAAAACTGTTTTTT.

V gene TRBV7-2 combines with J gene TRBJ2-5; TRBD2 agrees at 9 bases. The CDR3 contains 15 residues. V dropped 0 bases and J dropped 6; count of bases not matched to a gene: 5. The V gene's germline CDR1 is SGHTA and CDR2 FQGNSA. In DNA, the CDR3 is TGTGCCAGCAGCTTAGCGGGACTAGCTGCAAAGACCCAGTACTTC. It codes for CASSLAGLAAKTQYF.

The V and J genes are TRBV7-2 and TRBJ2-1; D gene ambiguous. This CDR3 is built from 13 residues. V was cut by 1 base and J by 9 bases, with 10 bases left in between. CDR1 is SGHTA, CDR2 FQGNSA, per germline. CDR3 nucleotide sequence: TGTGCCAGCAGCTTAGGACCTATAGGTGAGCAGTTCTTC. Its protein product is CASSLGPIGEQFF.

This chain connects TRBV3-1 to TRBJ2-7; 9 nucleotides line up with TRBD2. J gave up 6 bases and V 1 base, and 10 bases lay outside the gene matches. CDR1 is LGHDT and CDR2 is YNNKEL in the germline V gene (reference sequence). There are 16 residues in the CDR3. The CDR3 nucleotides read TGTGCCAGCAGCCAAGTTTCTAGCGGGAACACCGGCGAGCAGTACTTC. The encoded protein is CASSQVSSGNTGEQYF.

This clonotype was seen only a few times. The rearrangement joins TRBV4-1 to TRBJ2-1; D not certain. V lost 4 bases and J 5 bases, leaving 15 bases between the germline ends. Germline V gene data show CDR1 as MGHRA and CDR2 as YSYEKL. This CDR3 contains 15 residues. CDR3 sequence reads: CASSPRTLYNNEQFF. The DNA for the CDR3 is TGCGCCAGCAGCCCCCGGACCCTCTACAACAATGAGCAGTTCTTC.

This clonotype was seen more than once but under ten times. The chain links TRBV12-3 or TRBV12-4 to TRBJ2-3; tentatively, D is TRBD2 (5 bases). The CDR3 extends over 15 amino acids. Deletions cut 5 bases from V and 1 base from J, with 13 bases between. The CDR3 region is CASSPEGLGTDTQYF. The DNA for the CDR3 is TGTGCCAGCAGTCCCGAGGGCCTAGGCACAGATACGCAGTATTTT.

The V and J genes are TRBV13 and TRBJ2-7; tentative D call: TRBD1 (6 bases). The V end was cut by 5 bases, the J end by 2 bases, with 16 bases between. The CDR3 contains 15 residues. Germline CDR1 PRHDT, CDR2 FYEKMQ (reference sequence). The DNA of the CDR3 is TGTGCCAGCAGCACCCGACAGGAAACTACCTACGAGCAGTACTTC. This sequence encodes CASSTRQETTYEQYF.